This is a list of T cell receptor beta chains from one sample in a study of blood T cell repertoires in COVID-19. Libraries were prepared by immunoSEQ multiplex PCR; TCRdb keeps only in-frame clonotypes and omits some of them. The sample has about 47,000 clones; 88% are singletons. The sample comprised peripheral blood. The receptors derive from a man aged 45 to 65 with active COVID-19. Both conserved end residues are part of each CDR3. Fields, in order: D gene, clone size, V gene, J gene, CDR3 DNA, CDR3 protein. A D gene is named only where the DNA matches it firmly. The listing skips clone size in some rows; elsewhere it reads once, few, many or a size class.

-,-,TRBV6-1,TRBJ2-4,TGTGCCAGCAGTGTGTCCCGGGGTTTGCTCGCCAAAAACATTCAGTACTTC,CASSVSRGLLAKNIQYF
TRBD1,-,TRBV7-8,TRBJ2-5,TGTGCCAGCAGCGTATCCGGGACAGCCCAAGAGACCCAGTACTTC,CASSVSGTAQETQYF
-,-,TRBV5-1,TRBJ1-3,TGCGCCAGCAGCTTGGCCGGACAGAAAAGCTCTGGAAACACCATATATTTT,CASSLAGQKSSGNTIYF
-,once,TRBV19,TRBJ2-5,TGTGCCAGTACCTGGGGAGGGGGAAACCAAGAGACCCAGTACTTC,CASTWGGGNQETQYF
-,once,TRBV2,TRBJ1-5,TGTGCCAGCTCAAAATCCCGGCAGGCGTACAATCAGCCCCAGCATTTT,CASSKSRQAYNQPQHF
-,medium-sized,TRBV6-5,TRBJ2-3,TGTGCCAGCAGGGACTATTACACAGATACGCAGTATTTT,CASRDYYTDTQYF
-,-,TRBV19,TRBJ1-2,TGTGCCAGTAGTATAGAGCCCCGTCGAGCGGCGGGTGGCTACACCTTC,CASSIEPRRAAGGYTF
TRBD1,-,TRBV2,TRBJ2-3,TGTGCCAGCAGTGAGGTGGACAGGTACAGCACAGATACGCAGTATTTT,CASSEVDRYSTDTQYF
TRBD1,-,TRBV11-3,TRBJ1-4,TGTGCCAGCAGCTTATATGCCCCAGGGACAGGGGGCAGGAATAATGAAAAACTGTTTTTT,CASSLYAPGTGGRNNEKLFF
TRBD1,once,TRBV4-1,TRBJ1-2,TGCGCCAGCAGCCAATCCGGGACAGTAGCTCTGCGCGGCTACACCTTC,CASSQSGTVALRGYTF
-,-,TRBV23-1,TRBJ2-7,TGCGCCAGCAGTCAAAACATAATCTCCTACGAGCAGTACTTC,CASSQNIISYEQYF
TRBD1,-,TRBV3-1/TRBV3-2,TRBJ2-5,TGTGCCAGCAGCCTCAACAGGGGGACGGGGGAGACCCAGTACTTC,CASSLNRGTGETQYF
-,-,TRBV11-2,TRBJ2-6,TGTGCCAGCAGCCTCCGGCCCGGGGTCTATGGGGCCAACGTCCTGACTTTC,CASSLRPGVYGANVLTF
-,-,TRBV4-2,TRBJ1-6,TGTGCCAGCAGCCCGTCGGACTTAAGCTCCTATAATTCACCCCTCCACTTT,CASSPSDLSSYNSPLHF
TRBD1,once,TRBV9,TRBJ1-1,TGTGCCAGCAGCGTAGGGTGGGACAGGGGGAACACTGAAGCTTTCTTT,CASSVGWDRGNTEAFF
-,once,TRBV9,TRBJ1-3,TGTGCCAGCAGCGCCGCGGGCCAGACTGGAAACACCATATATTTT,CASSAAGQTGNTIYF
-,-,TRBV6-2/TRBV6-3,TRBJ1-6,TGTGCCAGCAGTTACACAGGCAACAATTCACCCCTCCACTTT,CASSYTGNNSPLHF
-,-,TRBV7-3,TRBJ1-3,TGTGCCAGCAGCTCAGGGGCTGGAAACACCATATATTTT,CASSSGAGNTIYF
-,-,TRBV14,TRBJ2-2,TGTGCCAGCAGCCCGGGGATTAGGACCGGGGAGCTGTTTTTT,CASSPGIRTGELFF
-,-,TRBV4-1,TRBJ2-3,TGCGCCAGCAGCCAAGAAGGAGGGGTCAGCCACCTCACAGATACGCAGTATTTT,CASSQEGGVSHLTDTQYF
TRBD1,-,TRBV25-1,TRBJ1-6,TGTGCCAGCAGTGATGAGGGACAGACGCATGCACCCCTCCACTTT,CASSDEGQTHAPLHF
TRBD2,-,TRBV7-9,TRBJ2-5,TGTGCCAGCAGCTTAGGCACCGGGAGGGAGACCCAGTACTTC,CASSLGTGRETQYF
TRBD2,-,TRBV9,TRBJ2-3,TGTGCCAGCAGCGTGTGGGCTAGCGGGGTTGGAGATACGCAGTATTTT,CASSVWASGVGDTQYF
-,-,TRBV30,TRBJ2-3,TGTGCCTGGGGGGGACTCATTAGCACAGATACGCAGTATTTT,CAWGGLISTDTQYF
-,-,TRBV6-6,TRBJ2-7,TGTGCCAGCAGTTTCGGAGTGGTTTACGAGCAGTACTTC,CASSFGVVYEQYF
-,-,TRBV6-2/TRBV6-3,TRBJ1-3,TGTGCCAGCAGTTCTGACAGTCTTCGAAACACCATATATTTT,CASSSDSLRNTIYF
-,-,TRBV4-1,TRBJ2-7,TGCGCCAGCAGCCAAGCCGGGACCTACGAGCAGTACTTC,CASSQAGTYEQYF
-,-,TRBV10-2,TRBJ2-2,TGCGCCAGCATAGGAGTGGACTTAGGTCGACGGACCGGGGAGCTGTTTTTT,CASIGVDLGRRTGELFF
TRBD1,few,TRBV5-6,TRBJ2-6,TGTGCCAGCAGCGACCCCACTGACAGGGGAATCAACGTCCTGACTTTC,CASSDPTDRGINVLTF
-,-,TRBV9,TRBJ1-3,TGTGCCAGCAGCGTAGTGTCGGGGACTGGAAACACCATATATTTT,CASSVVSGTGNTIYF
-,-,TRBV5-1,TRBJ1-2,TGCGCCAGCAGCTTGCCAGAGGGTAACTATGGCTACACCTTC,CASSLPEGNYGYTF